This T cell receptor beta chain appears in the sequencing data of a study of blood T cell repertoires in COVID-19. V lost 4 bases, J lost 4 bases, and 5 bases stayed unmatched. CDR3 size: 14 residues. Germline CDR1 and CDR2: SGHDN and FVKESK. Repertoires were generated with immunoSEQ multiplex PCR, while TCRdb's copy carries only in-frame clones and drops some. The table includes 200,000 to 300,000 clones, over 70% detected once. V gene TRBV14 combines with J gene TRBJ1-2; 8 bases align to TRBD1. This TCR derives from a woman older than 75 with acute or convalescent COVID-19. Sequenced material: peripheral blood. CDR3: CASSRTGNSYGYTF. The DNA for the CDR3 is TGTGCCAGCAGCCGGACAGGGAACAGCTATGGCTACACCTTC.